This TCR beta chain was sequenced in a study of T-cell memory formation after mild COVID-19. Across the study: Largely donor-specific sequence clusters came from a couple of donors.

TCRdb ran MiXCR on the 5' RACE reads and lists one entry per CDR3 protein. The repertoire holds around 120,000 distinct CDR3 sequences, 16% seen once, with over 11% in the top ten. This clonotype was counted a few times. No antigen is known for it. General observations from the study: Clones contracting across day 15 to 85 had a balanced CD4/CD8 profile; later expanding clones leaned CD4+. Pre-infection memory showed some responding clones, and this suggested that cross-reactive memory joined. Those CD4+ clones that contracted were mainly in CM and EM (CD8+ ones in EMRA).

With 1 base removed from V and 4 bases from J, the gap between germline ends came to 13 bases. Germline V CDR1 and CDR2: LGHDT, YNNKEL (reference sequence). The CDR3 has 16 residues. This TCR came from an adult woman who had mild COVID-19 (a few samples of this study predate the infection). Cell type and time point are not known. The sequenced material came from PBMCs or a T cell subset sorted from them (not recorded which). This chain uses TRBV3-1 with TRBJ2-2, with D tentatively TRBD2 (5 bases). CDR3 sequence reads: CASSQVTGVGTGELFF. In DNA form, the CDR3 reads TGTGCCAGCAGCCAAGTAACCGGGGTCGGCACCGGGGAGCTGTTTTTT.